The rows below give T cell receptor beta chains drawn from one sample of a study of blood T cells in healthy people across ages. Via MiXCR, TCRdb re-called the 5' RACE reads, giving one row per CDR3 protein. This sample has about 500,000 distinct CDR3 sequences; approximately 25% occur once, and the top ten carry roughly 9.4%. These records were also assigned to another study, of T cells of mothers and their children.

Sample: blood. These receptors all come from a boy under 18 in good health. Both conserved end residues are part of each CDR3. A D gene is named only where the DNA matches it firmly. Clone size is shown for a subset of rows, as once, few, many or a class of expanded clone.

.,TRBJ2-1,few,TRBV4-3,TGCGCCAGCAGCCAAGATTCTGCCAACTCCTACAATGAGCAGTTCTTC,CASSQDSANSYNEQFF
.,TRBJ2-4,once,TRBV29-1,TGCAGCGTTGAAGGCTCAGACGCCGCGGACATTCAGTACTTC,CSVEGSDAADIQYF
.,TRBJ1-2,.,TRBV12-3/TRBV12-4,TGTGCCAGCAGTTCCCCCCTAGTCCTAAACTATGGCTACACCTTC,CASSSPLVLNYGYTF
.,TRBJ2-2,.,TRBV29-1,TGCAGCGTTGTGGCGGCGAACACCGGGGAGCTGTTTTTT,CSVVAANTGELFF
.,TRBJ2-7,.,TRBV12-3/TRBV12-4,TGTGCCAGCAGTCTTCTCCTCGGTGACTACGAGCAGTACTTC,CASSLLLGDYEQYF
TRBD2,TRBJ2-1,once,TRBV9,TGTGCCAGCACTAGTCGGACTAGCGGACCGAGCTCCCACAATGAGCAGTTCTTC,CASTSRTSGPSSHNEQFF
.,TRBJ1-1,few,TRBV5-1,TGCGCCAGCAGGATAGGGCCCGGGACTGAAGCTTTCTTT,CASRIGPGTEAFF
TRBD1,TRBJ2-2,.,TRBV11-2,TGTGCCAGCAGCTTCCAGGGGGAGACCGGGGAGCTGTTTTTT,CASSFQGETGELFF
.,TRBJ2-7,.,TRBV18,TGTGCCAGCTCACCACCGTTTCCAGGCTCCTACGAGCAGTACTTC,CASSPPFPGSYEQYF
.,TRBJ1-4,.,TRBV29-1,TGCAGCGTTGAAGATCTTCGAGGGCGGAGTAATGAAAAACTGTTTTTT,CSVEDLRGRSNEKLFF